This TCR beta chain is drawn from a study of Graves' ophthalmopathy and Graves' hyperthyroidism. The overall study: Peripheral blood was gathered at the point of initial diagnosis, before any treatment started.

Each hyperthyroidism patient was newly diagnosed, with under 2 months' duration, and aged 18 to 65. This clonotype was recorded at least ten times. Antigen specificity is unknown. TCR beta CDR3 amplification used RNA transcripts. HTBI-primed RT-PCR formed the first round, and a multiplex PCR formed the second. TCRdb re-derived calls from the multiplex PCR reads in MiXCR, one entry per CDR3 protein. The sample carries 350,000 to 400,000 distinct CDR3 sequences, about 16% recorded once. This CDR3 spans 13 amino acids. The V and J ends lost 6 bases and 7 bases respectively, with 13 bases between them. Findings and caveats of the study: Among expanded thyroid clonotypes above 0.001 frequency, most also occurred in blood.

The genes are TRBV12-3 or TRBV12-4 and TRBJ1-3; weak D call: TRBD1 (5 bases). This TCR came from a woman younger than 35 with stable Graves' hyperthyroidism. The sequenced material came from peripheral blood. The CDR3 loop reads CASSPPGRNTIYF. Written as DNA, the CDR3 is TGTGCCAGCAGCCCCCCAGGGCGTAACACCATATATTTT.